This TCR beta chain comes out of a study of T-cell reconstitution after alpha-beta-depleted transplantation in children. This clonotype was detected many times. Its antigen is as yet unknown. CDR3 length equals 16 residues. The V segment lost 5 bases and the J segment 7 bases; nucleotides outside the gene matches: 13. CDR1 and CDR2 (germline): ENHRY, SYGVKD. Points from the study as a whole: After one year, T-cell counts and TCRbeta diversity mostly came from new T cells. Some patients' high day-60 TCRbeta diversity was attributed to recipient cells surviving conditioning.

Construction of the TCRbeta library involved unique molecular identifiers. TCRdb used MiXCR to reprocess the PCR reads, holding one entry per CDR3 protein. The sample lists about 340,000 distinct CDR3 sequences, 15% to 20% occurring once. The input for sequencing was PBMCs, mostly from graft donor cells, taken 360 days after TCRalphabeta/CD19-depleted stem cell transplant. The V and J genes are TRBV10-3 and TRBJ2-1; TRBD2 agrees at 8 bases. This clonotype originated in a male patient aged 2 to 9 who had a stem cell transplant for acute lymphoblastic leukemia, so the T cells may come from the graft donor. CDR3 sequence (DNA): TGTGCCATCAGTCCCCTAGTTGTCGGGAGGGCTAATGAGCAGTTCTTC. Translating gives CAISPLVVGRANEQFF.